The 8 T cell receptor beta chains below come from one sample, sequenced in a study of vaccination effects on CD4 cells after COVID-19. Upon completion of about eleven days in culture, CD4+ T cells were isolated. Participants got two doses of BNT162b2 or mRNA-1273 vaccine. What these receptors recognize is not known. Produced via immunoSEQ multiplex PCR; TCRdb's table is partial and in-frame only. Here the sample spans over 45,000 clones, less than 85% being singletons. Sequenced here: CD4+ T cells from PBMCs cultured without peptide, sampled after COVID-19 vaccination. The source of these receptors is a human donor who received a COVID-19 vaccine.

This clone was picked up a small number of times. The V gene is TRBV25-1, the J gene TRBJ2-5; D may be TRBD2 (7 bases). Looked up from germline, CDR1 is MGHDK and CDR2 is SYGVNS. V dropped 3 bases and J dropped 0 bases, with 14 bases sitting between them. The CDR3 has 16 amino acids. The CDR3 here is CASSEGRGGYQETQYF. CDR3 DNA: TGTGCCAGCAGTGAGGGCAGGGGAGGGTACCAAGAGACCCAGTACTTC.

The chain uses TRBV28 and TRBJ1-5, with 7 positions matching TRBD1. The CDR3 contains 16 residues. Germline lookup yields CDR1 MDHEN and CDR2 SYDVKM. With V trimmed by 5 bases and J by 3 bases, 10 bases remained unmatched. This CDR3 reads CASSTQTGWDNQPQHF. In nucleotides, the CDR3 is TGTGCCAGCAGTACCCAGACAGGGTGGGACAATCAGCCCCAGCATTTT.

The chain combines TRBV7-9 with TRBJ1-4; no firm D call. Germline-derived CDR1 and CDR2 are SEHNR and FQNEAQ (reference sequence). The length of the CDR3 is 14 residues. The germline V and J ends were trimmed by 1 base and 5 bases, with 8 bases remaining between them. The CDR3 DNA follows: TGTGCCAGCAGCTTAGGGTCAGAGAATGAAAAACTGTTTTTT. It specifies CASSLGSENEKLFF.

This chain connects TRBV18 to TRBJ2-3; the match to TRBD2 covers 14 bases. Trimming took 3 bases from V and 2 from J; bases not matched to a gene: 1. Germline CDR1 reads KGHSH; CDR2 reads LQKENI. The length of the CDR3 is 16 residues. This CDR3 is CASSPGLAGATDTQYF. The CDR3 bases are TGTGCCAGCTCACCGGGACTAGCGGGAGCCACAGATACGCAGTATTTT.

The chain links TRBV5-1 to TRBJ2-2; D is ambiguous. This CDR3 region has 15 residues. Germline loops: CDR1 SGHRS, CDR2 YFSETQ. V lost 3 bases and J 3 bases, leaving 12 bases between the germline ends. The CDR3 here is CASSWSRADTGELFF. The DNA of the CDR3 is TGCGCCAGCAGCTGGTCTAGGGCTGACACCGGGGAGCTGTTTTTT.

This clone was seen only a few times. This sequence joins TRBV11-2 and TRBJ1-5; D remains ambiguous. Germline lookup yields CDR1 SGHAT and CDR2 FQNNGV. CDR3 length equals 13 residues. V lost 5 bases and J lost 7, with 12 bases in between. This CDR3 is CASSPQALQPQHF. In nucleotides, the CDR3 is TGTGCCAGCAGCCCTCAGGCCCTGCAGCCCCAGCATTTT.

This rearrangement joins TRBV30 to TRBJ1-1, with TRBD1 as a possible D gene (5 bases). Trimming left V 0 bases short and J 1 base short, with 9 bases between. The CDR3 length is 14 residues. Germline V gene lookup returns CDR1 GTSNPN and CDR2 SVGIG (reference sequence). For the CDR3, the DNA is TGTGCCTGGAGTGTACCAGACAGGAACACTGAAGCTTTCTTT. This encodes CAWSVPDRNTEAFF.

The CDR3 loop is CASSSTGIVEKLFF. The DNA of the CDR3 is TGCGCCAGCAGCTCGACAGGGATAGTCGAAAAACTGTTTTTT. V usage is TRBV5-1 and J usage is TRBJ1-4; 7 nucleotides line up with TRBD1. Trimming removed 3 bases from V and 8 bases from J; junction bases left unmatched: 7. This CDR3 spans 14 amino acids. The germline gives CDR1 SGHRS, CDR2 YFSETQ.